These T cell receptor beta chains were read from a single sample in a study of metastatic and nonmetastatic thyroid tumors. TCRdb reanalyzed the PCR reads via MiXCR. The sample has approximately 13,000 clones, about an eighth seen once; the top ten hold 13% to 15%. Sequences were obtained from blood. The source is a female donor with papillary thyroid cancer or a benign thyroid nodule (not recorded which). Some clones in this sample may be carry-over from other donors' samples. Each CDR3 is given with its conserved first and last residue. Fields, in order: clone size, D gene, J gene, V gene, CDR3 protein, CDR3 DNA. The D gene is left open where the match is weak. Only some rows state a clone size, as once, few, many or a class for expanded clones.

many - TRBJ1-4 TRBV14 CASSQGRRWTNEKLFF TGTGCCAGCAGCCAAGGGAGAAGGTGGACTAATGAAAAACTGTTTTTT
many - TRBJ1-2 TRBV10-3 CAISDGTNHGYTF TGTGCCATCAGTGATGGGACGAATCATGGCTACACCTTC
many - TRBJ1-2 TRBV5-1 CASSSAGSGRERLVGYTF TGCGCCAGCAGCTCCGCGGGGTCAGGGAGGGAAAGGCTTGTTGGCTACACCTTC
many TRBD2 TRBJ2-3 TRBV20-1 CSARDAGGSTDTQYF TGCAGTGCTAGAGATGCGGGGGGTAGCACAGATACGCAGTATTTT
- TRBD1 TRBJ1-3 TRBV29-1 CSVTSTGNGNTIYF TGCAGCGTTACTTCGACAGGGAACGGAAACACCATATATTTT
medium-sized - TRBJ1-2 TRBV6-1 CASRVGALSYTF TGTGCCAGCAGGGTCGGGGCGCTTAGCTACACCTTC
- TRBD1 TRBJ1-2 TRBV19 CVSSMYRGGNYSYTF TGTGTCAGTAGTATGTACAGGGGAGGTAACTATAGCTACACCTTC
- TRBD2 TRBJ2-3 TRBV27 CASSSVTSGTDTQYF TGTGCCAGCAGTTCGGTGACTAGCGGGACAGATACGCAGTATTTT
many TRBD1 TRBJ1-1 TRBV4-1 CASSQDKGARTEAFF TGCGCCAGCAGCCAAGATAAGGGGGCGCGAACTGAAGCTTTCTTT
many TRBD1 TRBJ1-1 TRBV18 CASSSRQGTTEAFF TGTGCCAGCTCATCAAGACAGGGGACCACTGAAGCTTTCTTT
- - TRBJ1-1 TRBV11-3 CASSLEGVRGETEAFF TGTGCCAGCAGCTTAGAGGGGGTGAGGGGTGAAACTGAAGCTTTCTTT
few - TRBJ2-1 TRBV12-3/TRBV12-4 CASSSVPSSYNEQLF TGTGCCAGCAGTTCGGTACCGAGCTCCTACAATGAGCAGCTCTTC
many - TRBJ2-1 TRBV11-3 CASSPRKDRDNEQFF TGTGCCAGCAGCCCCCGCAAGGACAGAGACAATGAGCAGTTCTTC
many - TRBJ2-3 TRBV28 CASSSPSLTDTQYF TGTGCCAGCAGTTCCCCGAGTTTAACGGATACGCAGTATTTT
few - TRBJ2-7 TRBV6-5 CASSYSPIRGGYEQYF TGTGCCAGCAGTTACTCTCCTATTCGAGGGGGCTACGAGCAGTACTTC
- TRBD1 TRBJ1-2 TRBV19 CASSLRTGGNYGYTF TGTGCCAGTAGTCTCAGGACAGGGGGAAACTATGGCTACACCTTC
many - TRBJ1-6 TRBV20-1 CSAKEPRGLNSPLHF TGCAGTGCTAAAGAACCTAGGGGCCTCAATTCACCCCTCCACTTT
- - TRBJ2-1 TRBV7-3 CASSLTWTVYNEQFF TGTGCCAGCAGCTTAACATGGACAGTCTACAATGAGCAGTTCTTC
many TRBD2 TRBJ2-1 TRBV12-3/TRBV12-4 CASSKPSGGGNEQFF TGTGCCAGCAGTAAACCTAGCGGGGGGGGCAATGAGCAGTTCTTC
many - TRBJ2-1 TRBV7-2 CASSSGNEQFF TGTGCCAGCAGCTCCGGCAATGAGCAGTTCTTC
- TRBD2 TRBJ2-5 TRBV20-1 CSARVATSAVQETQYF TGCAGTGCTAGAGTCGCGACTAGCGCGGTCCAAGAGACCCAGTACTTC
many TRBD1 TRBJ1-4 TRBV30 CAWRGTGESEKLFF TGTGCCTGGAGGGGGACAGGGGAGAGTGAAAAACTGTTTTTT
medium-sized - TRBJ1-2 TRBV5-1 CASSGPKNYGYTF TGCGCCAGCAGTGGGCCGAAAAACTATGGCTACACCTTC
few TRBD2 TRBJ2-5 TRBV6-2/TRBV6-3 CASRKDSSGRAGETQYF TGTGCCAGCAGAAAAGATAGTAGCGGGAGGGCGGGGGAGACCCAGTACTTC
few - TRBJ1-5 TRBV6-2/TRBV6-3 CASSKTGLGRPQHF TGTGCCAGCAGTAAAACAGGGTTGGGTCGTCCCCAGCATTTT
many - TRBJ2-7 TRBV11-2 CASRSTYEQYF TGTGCCAGCAGGTCAACGTACGAGCAGTACTTC
many - TRBJ2-5 TRBV2 CASLPNLAETQYF TGTGCCAGCCTGCCAAACTTAGCGGAGACCCAGTACTTC
many TRBD1 TRBJ2-1 TRBV15 CATSKTGTGGYNEQFF TGTGCCACCAGCAAAACCGGGACAGGGGGCTACAATGAGCAGTTCTTC
- TRBD1 TRBJ1-2 TRBV30 CAWGTGNYGYTF TGTGCCTGGGGGACAGGCAACTATGGCTACACCTTC
many - TRBJ2-3 TRBV20-1 CSASHFTTDTQYF TGCAGTGCTAGTCATTTCACCACAGATACGCAGTATTTT
many TRBD1 TRBJ1-6 TRBV4-2 CASSQDRSLYSYNSPLHF TGTGCCAGCAGCCAGGACAGGAGTCTATACTCCTATAATTCACCCCTCCACTTT
many TRBD2 TRBJ2-2 TRBV18 CASSRLAGQTTGELFF TGTGCCAGCTCCCGGCTAGCGGGACAAACCACCGGGGAGCTGTTTTTT
many - TRBJ1-4 TRBV25-1 CASSAPGELGKLFF TGTGCCAGCAGCGCCCCGGGGGAATTAGGAAAACTGTTTTTT
many - TRBJ2-5 TRBV28 CASRDRKLETQYF TGTGCCAGCAGAGATAGGAAACTCGAGACCCAGTACTTC
many - TRBJ2-1 TRBV7-6 CASSSRLVGINEQFF TGTGCCAGCAGCTCACGACTAGTAGGGATCAATGAGCAGTTCTTC
many - TRBJ1-1 TRBV7-9 CASSLVNTEAFF TGTGCCAGCAGCTTAGTAAACACTGAAGCTTTCTTT
many TRBD1 TRBJ1-1 TRBV30 CAWSFDRGYQNTEAFF TGTGCCTGGAGTTTTGACAGGGGCTACCAGAACACTGAAGCTTTCTTT
medium-sized - TRBJ1-2 TRBV6-1 CASSLTPNYGYTF TGTGCCAGCAGCTTGACACCGAACTATGGCTACACCTTC
medium-sized TRBD1 TRBJ2-1 TRBV6-2/TRBV6-3 CASTLRTTGRNNEQFF TGTGCCAGCACCCTAAGAACGACAGGGCGGAACAATGAGCAGTTCTTC
medium-sized - TRBJ1-1 TRBV6-1 CASRDFTEAFF TGTGCCAGCAGGGACTTCACTGAAGCTTTCTTT
- TRBD2 TRBJ2-2 TRBV12-3/TRBV12-4 CASRPSGDASGGELFF TGTGCCAGCAGACCGAGCGGGGACGCTTCTGGTGGGGAGCTGTTTTTT
few TRBD2 TRBJ2-2 TRBV10-1 CASSGTREGMDTGELFF TGCGCCAGCAGTGGGACCCGGGAGGGGATGGACACCGGGGAGCTGTTTTTT
many TRBD2 TRBJ2-3 TRBV9 CASSVSPDSGQGLSTDTQYF TGTGCCAGCAGCGTTTCCCCCGACAGCGGGCAGGGACTAAGCACAGATACGCAGTATTTT
- - TRBJ1-2 TRBV11-1 CASSLALGQDCYGYTF TGTGCCAGCAGCTTAGCGCTCGGACAAGACTGCTATGGCTACACCTTC
- TRBD1 TRBJ2-2 TRBV7-3 CASSLTGDTGELFF TGCGCCAGCAGCCTAACAGGGGACACCGGGGAGTTGTTTTTT
- - TRBJ2-7 TRBV20-1 CSARDFGRSYEQYF TGCAGTGCTAGAGATTTCGGACGCTCCTACGAGCAGTACTTC
many - TRBJ1-1 TRBV29-1 CSVYSSANTEAFF TGCAGCGTTTATTCTTCGGCTAACACTGAAGCTTTCTTT
many TRBD2 TRBJ2-1 TRBV20-1 CSVASGGKNEQFF TGCAGTGTGGCTAGCGGGGGGAAAAATGAGCAGTTCTTC
medium-sized - TRBJ2-6 TRBV10-1 CASSDLSSGANVLTF TGCGCCAGCAGTGACCTAAGCTCTGGGGCCAACGTCCTGACTTTC
medium-sized - TRBJ2-2 TRBV12-3/TRBV12-4 CASNGGPANTGELFF TGTGCCAGCAACGGGGGACCAGCGAACACCGGGGAGCTGTTTTTT
medium-sized TRBD1 TRBJ2-1 TRBV6-1 CASSEQGAGEQFF TGTGCCAGCAGTGAGCAGGGGGCGGGTGAGCAGTTCTTC
many TRBD2 TRBJ2-1 TRBV3-1 CASSQVPGGPNEQFF TGTGCCAGCAGCCAAGTCCCGGGGGGGCCAAATGAGCAGTTCTTC
many - TRBJ2-1 TRBV11-3 CASSLIGREQFF TGTGCCAGCAGCTTAATTGGGAGGGAGCAGTTCTTC
many - TRBJ1-1 TRBV29-1 CSVEDDGGSGEAFF TGCAGCGTTGAAGATGACGGAGGGAGCGGGGAAGCTTTCTTT
medium-sized - TRBJ1-5 TRBV6-6 CASSYLGEGGQPQHF TGTGCCAGCAGTTACTTAGGGGAGGGCGGTCAGCCCCAGCATTTT
many - TRBJ2-7 TRBV28 CASSPTVKNRHEQYF TGTGCCAGCAGTCCCACTGTGAAGAACAGGCACGAGCAGTACTTC
many - TRBJ2-2 TRBV20-1 CSARDPVEGNTGELFF TGCAGTGCTAGAGACCCCGTAGAGGGGAACACCGGGGAGCTGTTTTTT
many - TRBJ1-1 TRBV12-3/TRBV12-4 CASSLGQNTEAFF TGTGCCAGCAGTTTGGGGCAGAACACTGAAGCTTTCTTT
many TRBD2 TRBJ2-1 TRBV5-5 CASSLSPTSSNEQLF TGTGCCAGCAGCTTGTCCCCGACTAGCTCGAATGAGCAGCTCTTC